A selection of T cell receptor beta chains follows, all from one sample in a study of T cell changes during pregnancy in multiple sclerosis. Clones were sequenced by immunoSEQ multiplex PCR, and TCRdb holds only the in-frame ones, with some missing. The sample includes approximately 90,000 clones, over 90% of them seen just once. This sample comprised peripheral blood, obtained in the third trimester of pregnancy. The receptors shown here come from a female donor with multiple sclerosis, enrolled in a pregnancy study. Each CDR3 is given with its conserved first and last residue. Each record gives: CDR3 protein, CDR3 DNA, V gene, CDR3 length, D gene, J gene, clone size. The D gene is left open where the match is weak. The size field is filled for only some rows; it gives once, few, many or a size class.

CDR3 protein: CASSEIRAGPQHF; CDR3 DNA: TGTGCCAGCAGTGAAATCCGTGCGGGGCCCCAGCATTTT; V gene: TRBV6-1; CDR3 length: 13; D gene: -; J gene: TRBJ1-5; clone size: -
CDR3 protein: CASSTAGRGNEQFF; CDR3 DNA: TGTGCCAGTAGTACCGCGGGCCGGGGAAATGAGCAGTTCTTC; V gene: TRBV19; CDR3 length: 14; D gene: -; J gene: TRBJ2-1; clone size: -
CDR3 protein: CASSLGTSGRIYEQYF; CDR3 DNA: TGTGCCAGTAGTCTCGGGACTAGCGGGAGGATCTACGAGCAGTACTTC; V gene: TRBV19; CDR3 length: 16; D gene: TRBD2; J gene: TRBJ2-7; clone size: -
CDR3 protein: CASTMGLAGAETQYF; CDR3 DNA: TGTGCCAGCACCATGGGACTAGCGGGAGCAGAGACCCAGTACTTC; V gene: TRBV27; CDR3 length: 15; D gene: TRBD2; J gene: TRBJ2-5; clone size: -
CDR3 protein: CASLRRAGVPGELFF; CDR3 DNA: TGTGCCAGTCTAAGGCGGGCGGGAGTCCCCGGGGAGCTGTTTTTT; V gene: TRBV6-5; CDR3 length: 15; D gene: TRBD2; J gene: TRBJ2-2; clone size: -
CDR3 protein: CASSSGLAGGSRTGELFF; CDR3 DNA: TGTGCCAGCAGTTCAGGACTAGCGGGAGGGTCACGCACCGGGGAGCTGTTTTTT; V gene: TRBV28; CDR3 length: 18; D gene: TRBD2; J gene: TRBJ2-2; clone size: -
CDR3 protein: CASSLGYYEQYF; CDR3 DNA: TGTGCCAGCAGCTTGGGTTACTACGAGCAGTACTTC; V gene: TRBV5-5; CDR3 length: 12; D gene: -; J gene: TRBJ2-7; clone size: -
CDR3 protein: CSVLGRTGEGGVQKSEAFF; CDR3 DNA: TGCAGCGTGCTCGGGAGGACAGGGGAAGGTGGCGTTCAAAAATCTGAAGCTTTCTTT; V gene: TRBV29-1; CDR3 length: 19; D gene: TRBD1; J gene: TRBJ1-1; clone size: -
CDR3 protein: CASSGENPSQPQHF; CDR3 DNA: TGTGCCAGCAGCGGGGAGAACCCGAGTCAGCCCCAGCATTTT; V gene: TRBV2; CDR3 length: 14; D gene: -; J gene: TRBJ1-5; clone size: -
CDR3 protein: CASSLGGGEQFF; CDR3 DNA: TGTGCCAGCAGCTTAGGAGGCGGTGAGCAGTTCTTC; V gene: TRBV7-6; CDR3 length: 12; D gene: -; J gene: TRBJ2-1; clone size: -
CDR3 protein: CASSLAAGTVEQFF; CDR3 DNA: TGCGCCAGCAGCTTGGCGGCGGGAACGGTTGAGCAGTTCTTC; V gene: TRBV5-1; CDR3 length: 14; D gene: -; J gene: TRBJ2-1; clone size: -
CDR3 protein: CASTQGAGYNTEAFF; CDR3 DNA: TGTGCCAGCACTCAAGGGGCAGGGTATAACACTGAAGCTTTCTTT; V gene: TRBV28; CDR3 length: 15; D gene: -; J gene: TRBJ1-1; clone size: -
CDR3 protein: CASSIKVKLRDSPLHF; CDR3 DNA: TGTGCCAGTAGTATAAAGGTCAAATTACGGGATTCACCCCTCCACTTT; V gene: TRBV19; CDR3 length: 16; D gene: -; J gene: TRBJ1-6; clone size: -
CDR3 protein: CASKSASSTEAFF; CDR3 DNA: TGTGCCAGCAAATCCGCCTCGAGCACTGAAGCTTTCTTT; V gene: TRBV28; CDR3 length: 13; D gene: -; J gene: TRBJ1-1; clone size: -
CDR3 protein: CASSGGDTSYEQYF; CDR3 DNA: TGTGCCAGCAGCGGGGGGGACACTAGCTACGAGCAGTACTTC; V gene: TRBV7-6; CDR3 length: 14; D gene: -; J gene: TRBJ2-7; clone size: -
CDR3 protein: CASSYGAWGGPVREEQFF; CDR3 DNA: TGTGCCAGCAGCTATGGGGCCTGGGGGGGGCCGGTGAGGGAGGAGCAGTTCTTC; V gene: TRBV13; CDR3 length: 18; D gene: -; J gene: TRBJ2-1; clone size: -
CDR3 protein: CASSPSGFYEQYF; CDR3 DNA: TGTGCCAGCAGCCCTAGCGGTTTCTACGAGCAGTACTTC; V gene: TRBV11-1; CDR3 length: 13; D gene: TRBD2; J gene: TRBJ2-7; clone size: -
CDR3 protein: CASSIQGTANYGYTF; CDR3 DNA: TGTGCCAGCAGTATCCAAGGGACAGCTAACTATGGCTACACCTTC; V gene: TRBV27; CDR3 length: 15; D gene: TRBD1; J gene: TRBJ1-2; clone size: -
CDR3 protein: CASSFDSNTEAFF; CDR3 DNA: TGTGCCAGCAGCTTCGACTCGAACACTGAAGCTTTCTTT; V gene: TRBV7-6; CDR3 length: 13; D gene: -; J gene: TRBJ1-1; clone size: -
CDR3 protein: CATRRANTNTGELFF; CDR3 DNA: TGTGCCACCAGGAGGGCCAACACGAACACCGGGGAGCTGTTTTTT; V gene: TRBV6-5; CDR3 length: 15; D gene: -; J gene: TRBJ2-2; clone size: -
CDR3 protein: CASISQGLITEAFF; CDR3 DNA: TGTGCCAGCATTTCCCAGGGATTGATCACTGAAGCTTTCTTT; V gene: TRBV27; CDR3 length: 14; D gene: -; J gene: TRBJ1-1; clone size: -
CDR3 protein: CASSPTSGSNTGELFF; CDR3 DNA: TGTGCCAGCAGCCCGACTAGCGGGAGTAACACCGGGGAGCTGTTTTTT; V gene: TRBV5-4; CDR3 length: 16; D gene: TRBD2; J gene: TRBJ2-2; clone size: -
CDR3 protein: CASSLRRGGEYEQYF; CDR3 DNA: TGTGCCAGCAGCCTGAGAAGGGGGGGGGAGTACGAGCAGTACTTC; V gene: TRBV13; CDR3 length: 15; D gene: -; J gene: TRBJ2-7; clone size: -
CDR3 protein: CASSLTGGPGDTQYF; CDR3 DNA: TGCGCCAGCAGCTTGACGGGAGGGCCGGGAGATACGCAGTATTTT; V gene: TRBV5-1; CDR3 length: 15; D gene: TRBD2; J gene: TRBJ2-3; clone size: -
CDR3 protein: CASRPSRVPDTQYF; CDR3 DNA: TGTGCCAGCAGACCAAGCAGGGTGCCAGATACGCAGTATTTT; V gene: TRBV28; CDR3 length: 14; D gene: -; J gene: TRBJ2-3; clone size: -
CDR3 protein: CASSLTPSYNEQFF; CDR3 DNA: TGTGCCAGCAGTCTGACACCGTCCTACAATGAGCAGTTCTTC; V gene: TRBV28; CDR3 length: 14; D gene: -; J gene: TRBJ2-1; clone size: once
CDR3 protein: CASSPPGLDIQYF; CDR3 DNA: TGTGCCAGCAGCCCACCCGGTTTAGACATTCAGTACTTC; V gene: TRBV7-9; CDR3 length: 13; D gene: -; J gene: TRBJ2-4; clone size: -
CDR3 protein: CASSPGTGGTYEQYF; CDR3 DNA: TGTGCCAGTAGTCCCGGGACAGGGGGGACCTACGAGCAGTACTTC; V gene: TRBV19; CDR3 length: 15; D gene: TRBD1; J gene: TRBJ2-7; clone size: -
CDR3 protein: CASSLDSNTEAFF; CDR3 DNA: TGCGCCAGCAGCTTGGACTCGAACACTGAAGCTTTCTTT; V gene: TRBV5-1; CDR3 length: 13; D gene: -; J gene: TRBJ1-1; clone size: once
CDR3 protein: CASSLGQGAEIAMNTEAFF; CDR3 DNA: TGTGCCAGTAGTTTGGGACAGGGGGCGGAAATTGCGATGAACACTGAAGCTTTCTTT; V gene: TRBV19; CDR3 length: 19; D gene: TRBD1; J gene: TRBJ1-1; clone size: -
CDR3 protein: CAWSVSSGQETQYF; CDR3 DNA: TGTGCCTGGAGTGTATCTAGCGGTCAAGAGACCCAGTACTTC; V gene: TRBV30; CDR3 length: 14; D gene: TRBD2; J gene: TRBJ2-5; clone size: -
CDR3 protein: CAWSSIQSTEAFF; CDR3 DNA: TGTGCCTGGAGTTCCATCCAGTCAACTGAAGCTTTCTTT; V gene: TRBV30; CDR3 length: 13; D gene: -; J gene: TRBJ1-1; clone size: -